This T cell receptor beta chain was sequenced during a study of cytomegalovirus exposure and HLA in healthy donors. As to this clone: The antigen is unknown.

PCR was performed using 60 Vbeta and 13 Jbeta primers. Method: immunoSEQ multiplex PCR; TCRdb's copy keeps in-frame clones and lacks some. The sample has around 150,000 clones; about 81% are singletons. Trimming took 1 base from V and 6 from J, leaving 16 bases between them. CDR1 and CDR2 (germline): SGHAT, FQNNGV. This CDR3 comprises 16 residues. General study findings and limits: Most TCR sequences showed up rarely, but some public TCRs showed up in many donors.

Sequencing used PBMCs. The chain links TRBV11-2 to TRBJ2-1; D remains ambiguous. This TCR was sampled from a woman aged 18-29 years in good health and CMV-seronegative. The CDR3 DNA reads TGTGCCAGCAGCTTAGTTTTAGGTCTAGTCTCCAATGAGCAGTTCTTC. Translating it yields CASSLVLGLVSNEQFF.